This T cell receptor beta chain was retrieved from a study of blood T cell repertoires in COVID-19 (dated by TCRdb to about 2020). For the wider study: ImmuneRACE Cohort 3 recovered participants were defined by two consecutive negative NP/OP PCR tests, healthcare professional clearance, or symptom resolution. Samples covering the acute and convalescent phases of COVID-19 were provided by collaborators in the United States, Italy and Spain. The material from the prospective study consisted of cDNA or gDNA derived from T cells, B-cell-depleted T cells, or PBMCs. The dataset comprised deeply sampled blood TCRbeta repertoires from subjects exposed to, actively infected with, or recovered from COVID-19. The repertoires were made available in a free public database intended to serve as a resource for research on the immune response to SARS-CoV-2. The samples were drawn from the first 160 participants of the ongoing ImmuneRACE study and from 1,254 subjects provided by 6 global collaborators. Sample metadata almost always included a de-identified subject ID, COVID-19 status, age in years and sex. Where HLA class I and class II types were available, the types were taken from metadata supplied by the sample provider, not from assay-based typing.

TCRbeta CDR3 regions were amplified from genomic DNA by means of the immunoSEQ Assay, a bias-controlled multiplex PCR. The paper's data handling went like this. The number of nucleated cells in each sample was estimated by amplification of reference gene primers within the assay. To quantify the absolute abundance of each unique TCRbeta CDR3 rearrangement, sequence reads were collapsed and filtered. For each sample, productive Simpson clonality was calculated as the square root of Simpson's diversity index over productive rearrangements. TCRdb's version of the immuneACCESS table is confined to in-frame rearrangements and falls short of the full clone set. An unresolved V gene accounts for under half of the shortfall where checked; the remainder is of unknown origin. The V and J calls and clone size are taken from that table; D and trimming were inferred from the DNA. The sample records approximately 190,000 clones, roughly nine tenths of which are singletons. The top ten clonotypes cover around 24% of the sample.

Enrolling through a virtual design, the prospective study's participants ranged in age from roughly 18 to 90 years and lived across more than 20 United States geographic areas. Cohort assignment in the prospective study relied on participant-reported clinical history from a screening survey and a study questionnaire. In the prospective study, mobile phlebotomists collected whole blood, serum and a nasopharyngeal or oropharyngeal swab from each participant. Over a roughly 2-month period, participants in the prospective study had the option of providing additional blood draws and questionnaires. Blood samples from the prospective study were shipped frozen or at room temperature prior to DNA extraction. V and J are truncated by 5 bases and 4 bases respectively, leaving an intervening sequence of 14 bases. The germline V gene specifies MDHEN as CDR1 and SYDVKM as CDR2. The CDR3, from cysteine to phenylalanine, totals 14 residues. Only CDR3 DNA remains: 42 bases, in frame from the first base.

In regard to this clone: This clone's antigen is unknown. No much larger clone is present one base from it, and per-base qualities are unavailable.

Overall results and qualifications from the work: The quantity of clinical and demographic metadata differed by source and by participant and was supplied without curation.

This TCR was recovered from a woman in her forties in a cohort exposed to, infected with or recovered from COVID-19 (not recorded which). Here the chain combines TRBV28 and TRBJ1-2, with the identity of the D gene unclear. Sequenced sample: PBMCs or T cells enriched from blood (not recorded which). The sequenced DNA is TGTGCCAGCAGTCGGCGAAATGGGCCCTATGGCTACACCTTC. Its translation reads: CASSRRNGPYGYTF.